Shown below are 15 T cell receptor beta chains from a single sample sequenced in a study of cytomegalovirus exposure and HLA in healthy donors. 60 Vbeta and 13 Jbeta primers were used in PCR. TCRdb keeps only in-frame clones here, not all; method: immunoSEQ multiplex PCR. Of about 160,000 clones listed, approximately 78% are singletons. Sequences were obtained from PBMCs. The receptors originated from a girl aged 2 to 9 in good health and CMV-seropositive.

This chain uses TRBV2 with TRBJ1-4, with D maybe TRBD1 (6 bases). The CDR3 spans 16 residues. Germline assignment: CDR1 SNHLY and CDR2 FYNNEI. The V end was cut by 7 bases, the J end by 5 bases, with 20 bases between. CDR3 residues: CASIPDAGAGNEKLFF. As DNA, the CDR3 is TGTGCCAGCATCCCTGATGCGGGGGCTGGGAATGAAAAACTGTTTTTT.

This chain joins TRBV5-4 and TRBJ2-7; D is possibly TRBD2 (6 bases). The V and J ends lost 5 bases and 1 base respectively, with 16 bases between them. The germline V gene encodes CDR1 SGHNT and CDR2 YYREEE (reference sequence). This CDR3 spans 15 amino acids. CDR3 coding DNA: TGTGCCAGCAGTCCGCGACTAGTGGGATCCTACGAGCAGTACTTC. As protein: CASSPRLVGSYEQYF.

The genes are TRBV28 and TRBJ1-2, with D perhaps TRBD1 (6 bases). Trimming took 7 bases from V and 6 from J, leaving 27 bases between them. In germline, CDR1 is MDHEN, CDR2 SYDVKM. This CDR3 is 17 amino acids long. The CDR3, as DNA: TGTGCCAGCACCCACAGTTTGGGGCCGGGGGGGGGCAATGGCTACACCTTC. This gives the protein CASTHSLGPGGGNGYTF.

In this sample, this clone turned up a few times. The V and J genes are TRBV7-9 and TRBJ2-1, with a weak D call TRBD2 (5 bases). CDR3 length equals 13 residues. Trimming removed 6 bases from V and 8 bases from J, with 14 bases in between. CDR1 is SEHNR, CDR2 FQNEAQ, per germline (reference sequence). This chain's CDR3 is CASSYSDGDEQFF. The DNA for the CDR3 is TGTGCCAGCAGTTATTCGGACGGGGATGAGCAGTTCTTC.

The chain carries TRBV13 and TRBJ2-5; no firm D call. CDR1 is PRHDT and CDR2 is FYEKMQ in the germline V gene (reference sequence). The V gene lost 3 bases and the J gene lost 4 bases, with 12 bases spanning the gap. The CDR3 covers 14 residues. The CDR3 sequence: CASSFGRSPETQYF. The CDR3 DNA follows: TGTGCCAGCAGCTTTGGCCGGAGTCCAGAGACCCAGTACTTC.

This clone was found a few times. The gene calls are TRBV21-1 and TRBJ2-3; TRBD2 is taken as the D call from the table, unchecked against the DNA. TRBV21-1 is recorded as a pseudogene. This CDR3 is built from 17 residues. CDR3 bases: TGTGCCAGCAGCAAAAGGCTTACTAGCGGGAGGTCAGATACGCAGTATTTT. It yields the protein CASSKRLTSGRSDTQYF.

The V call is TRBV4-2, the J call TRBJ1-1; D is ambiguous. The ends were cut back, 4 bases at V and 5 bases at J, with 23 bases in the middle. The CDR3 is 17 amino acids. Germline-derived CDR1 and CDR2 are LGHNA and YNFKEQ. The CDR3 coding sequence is TGTGCCAGCAGCCCACAAGGGCAGGCGGCTTCGGGAACTGAAGCTTTCTTT. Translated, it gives CASSPQGQAASGTEAFF.

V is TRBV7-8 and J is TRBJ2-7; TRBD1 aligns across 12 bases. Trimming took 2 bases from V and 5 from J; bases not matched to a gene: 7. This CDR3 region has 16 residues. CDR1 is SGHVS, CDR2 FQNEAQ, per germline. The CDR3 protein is CASSLYPGQGANEQYF. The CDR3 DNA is TGTGCCAGCAGCTTATATCCGGGACAGGGGGCGAACGAGCAGTACTTC.

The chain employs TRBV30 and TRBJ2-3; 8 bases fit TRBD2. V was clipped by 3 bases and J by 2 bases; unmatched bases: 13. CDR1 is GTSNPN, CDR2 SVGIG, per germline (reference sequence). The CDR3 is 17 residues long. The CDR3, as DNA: TGTGCCTGGAGCCAAGCCCATAGCGGGACCTTCACAGATACGCAGTATTTT. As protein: CAWSQAHSGTFTDTQYF.

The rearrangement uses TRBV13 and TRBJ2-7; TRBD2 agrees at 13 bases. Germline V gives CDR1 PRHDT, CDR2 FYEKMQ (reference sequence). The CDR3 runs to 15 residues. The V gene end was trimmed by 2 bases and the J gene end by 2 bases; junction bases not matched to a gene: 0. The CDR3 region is CASSLTSGRAYEQYF. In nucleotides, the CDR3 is TGTGCCAGCAGCTTAACTAGCGGGAGGGCCTACGAGCAGTACTTC.

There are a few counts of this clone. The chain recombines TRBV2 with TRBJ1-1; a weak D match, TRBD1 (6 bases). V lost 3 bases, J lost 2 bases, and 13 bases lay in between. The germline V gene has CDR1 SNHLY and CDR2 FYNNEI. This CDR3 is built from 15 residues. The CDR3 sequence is CASSDPGHINTEAFF. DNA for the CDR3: TGTGCCAGCAGTGATCCGGGACACATTAACACTGAAGCTTTCTTT.

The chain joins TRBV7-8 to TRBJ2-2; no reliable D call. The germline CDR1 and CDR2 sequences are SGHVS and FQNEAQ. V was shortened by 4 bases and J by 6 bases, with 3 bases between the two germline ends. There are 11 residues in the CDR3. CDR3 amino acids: CASSSSGELFF. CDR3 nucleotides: TGTGCCAGCAGCTCGTCCGGGGAGCTGTTTTTT.

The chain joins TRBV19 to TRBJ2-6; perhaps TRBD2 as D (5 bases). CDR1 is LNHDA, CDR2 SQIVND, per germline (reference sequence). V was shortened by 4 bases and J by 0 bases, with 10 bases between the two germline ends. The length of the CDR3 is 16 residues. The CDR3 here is CASSSHGGSGANVLTF. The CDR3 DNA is TGTGCCAGTAGTAGCCACGGAGGCTCTGGGGCCAACGTCCTGACTTTC.

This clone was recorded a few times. In nucleotides, the CDR3 is TGCGCCAGCAGCCCCAAACTAGAGTCCTACGAGCAGTACTTC. It yields the protein CASSPKLESYEQYF. The gene calls are TRBV5-1 and TRBJ2-7; TRBD2 is a possible D gene (5 bases). The CDR3 is 14 residues long. CDR1 SGHRS and CDR2 YFSETQ come from the germline V gene. Between the trimmed V and J ends, which lost 4 bases and 1 base, there was a span of 12 bases.

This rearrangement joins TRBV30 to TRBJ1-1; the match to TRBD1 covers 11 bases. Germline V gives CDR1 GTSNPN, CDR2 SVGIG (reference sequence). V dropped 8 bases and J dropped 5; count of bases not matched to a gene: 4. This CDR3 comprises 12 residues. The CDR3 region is CARTGGRTEAFF. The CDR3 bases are TGTGCCCGGACAGGGGGCAGGACTGAAGCTTTCTTT. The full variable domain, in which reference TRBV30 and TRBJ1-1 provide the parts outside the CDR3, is SQTIHQWPATLVQPVGSPLSLECTVEGTSNPNLYWYRQAAGRGLQLLFYSVGIGQISSEVPQNLSASRPQDRQFILSSKKLLLSDSGFYLCARTGGRTEAFFGQGTRLTVV.